One sample yielded the 3 T cell receptor beta chains listed below, sequenced in a study of T cell responses to AZD1222 COVID-19 vaccine. Clones were read by immunoSEQ multiplex PCR, and TCRdb kept only the in-frame ones, dropping some. The data hold 210,000 or so clones, with 93% observed a single time. The sample here was peripheral blood, taken on day 0 of MenACWY control vaccination. The receptors were sampled from an adult in good health.

The chain is built from TRBV28 and TRBJ2-1; 11 nucleotides agree with TRBD2. Germline CDR1 reads MDHEN; CDR2 reads SYDVKM. The junction had 3 bases not matched to a gene; V was cut back by 6 bases and J by 2 bases. The length of the CDR3 is 15 residues. CDR3 in amino acids: CASRFSGGAYNEQFF. CDR3 coding DNA: TGTGCCAGCAGGTTTAGCGGGGGGGCCTACAATGAGCAGTTCTTC.

This rearrangement joins TRBV7-6 to TRBJ1-3; D uncertain. The germline CDR1 and CDR2 sequences are SGHVS and FNYEAQ. Trimming left V 5 bases short and J 5 bases short, with 22 bases between. This CDR3 has 17 residues. This CDR3 reads CASSRNPLPGLRNTIYF. The CDR3 DNA is TGTGCCAGCAGCCGAAACCCACTACCCGGGCTCCGAAACACCATATATTTT.

V gene TRBV28 combines with J gene TRBJ1-6; D is unclear. CDR1 and CDR2 (germline): MDHEN, SYDVKM. This CDR3 contains 12 residues. V gave up 7 bases and J gave up 13 bases, with 14 bases separating them. In DNA, the CDR3 is TGTGCCAGCACCCTGGCCGCGTTTCCCCTCCACTTT. This sequence encodes CASTLAAFPLHF.